This T cell receptor (beta chain) was retrieved from a study of PD-1 blockade in classical Hodgkin lymphoma. Regarding the study as a whole: Similar baseline diversity was found in complete responders and newly diagnosed patients.

The repertoire was sequenced with immunoSEQ multiplex PCR; TCRdb's copy has only in-frame clones and lacks some. The sample lists tens of thousands of clones, roughly nine tenths occurring once. On this clone: Its target is not known.

Documented time point: cycle 4 day 1 (C4D1), after five to seven weeks of nivolumab. In every patient, relapse followed autologous stem cell transplantation, while exposure to brentuximab vedotin differed. Investigators isolated CD4+ T cells from thawed PBMCs through magnetic negative selection. Per germline, CDR1 MGHRA and CDR2 YSYEKL. With 2 bases removed from V and 4 bases from J, the gap between germline ends came to 15 bases. The CDR3 has 15 residues. This TCR came from a human donor with classical Hodgkin lymphoma. V gene TRBV4-1 combines with J gene TRBJ2-7; D gene uncertain. The specimen was CD4+ T cells from blood, collected before the fourth cycle of nivolumab. Written as DNA, the CDR3 is TGCGCCAGCAGCCAATCCCCCTCTTCGTCTTACGAGCAGTACTTC. Translation: CASSQSPSSSYEQYF.